This TCR beta chain was observed in a study of blood T cell repertoires in COVID-19. Across the study: The United States, Italy and Spain supplied acute and convalescent COVID-19 samples.

Symptom resolution, clearance, or two negative PCRs marked the recovered donors of Cohort 3. Authors' processing steps: Amplifying reference gene primers gave estimates of nucleated cell counts. The table came from immunoSEQ multiplex PCR; TCRdb's copy has only in-frame clones and leaves some out. V and J calls plus clone size are reproduced from that table; the DNA served to infer D and trimming. The top ten clones hold 1.7% of a sample with about 410,000 clones, roughly 90% of them seen once. Germline assignment: CDR1 SGHAT and CDR2 FQNNGV. The V gene end was trimmed by 2 bases and the J gene end by 1 base; junction bases not matched to a gene: 11. The CDR3 has 18 residues.

Sequenced input: PBMCs or T cells enriched from blood (not recorded which). The sequence derives from a woman aged 25 to 45 who had recovered from COVID-19. This chain connects TRBV11-2 to TRBJ1-5; TRBD1 matches at 7 bases. CDR3 sequence (DNA): TGTGCCAGCAGCTTAAACAATACCGGGACAGAAAGCAATCAGCCCCAGCATTTT. Translation gives CASSLNNTGTESNQPQHF.